This T cell receptor beta chain was retrieved from a study of cytomegalovirus exposure and HLA in healthy donors. As for the study in general: Of the donors genotyped, some 400 in all, 65% to 90% fell in the Caucasian-associated ancestry cluster. Overall study findings and caveats: Analyzed later, association rates of TCRs varied across HLA loci, with DRB1 most and HLA-C fewest.

V was pared by 3 bases and J by 2 bases, with 10 bases between. The CDR3 totals 14 residues. Germline lookup yields CDR1 SGHRS and CDR2 YFSETQ. PCR used 60 Vbeta primers and 13 Jbeta primers. Generated by immunoSEQ multiplex PCR, the TCRdb table keeps only in-frame clones and is missing some. The sample lists around 120,000 clones, about 75% occurring once. Regarding this clone: Its antigen remains unknown.

V and J are TRBV5-1 and TRBJ2-3, with D perhaps matching TRBD1 (6 bases). The source is a man in his 60s in good health and CMV-seropositive. Sequencing used PBMCs. CDR3 in amino acids: CASSSWDTTDTQYF. The DNA of the CDR3 is TGCGCCAGCAGCTCCTGGGACACCACAGATACGCAGTATTTT.